Listed here is a single T cell receptor (beta chain). These data originate in a study of control samples from healthy donors and cancer patients. Produced via immunoSEQ multiplex PCR; TCRdb's table is partial and in-frame only. This table holds about 120,000 clones, around 89% found once. The CDR3 contains 16 residues. The V end was cut by 4 bases, the J end by 2 bases, with 14 bases between. Looked up from germline, CDR1 is SGHDN and CDR2 is FVKESK. This chain uses TRBV14 with TRBJ2-2; D tentatively fits TRBD1 or TRBD2 (5 bases each). The receptor's source is a woman aged 55-70 years with lung cancer. Material for sequencing was PBMCs. CDR3 in amino acids: CASSPYTGTNTGELFF. In nucleotides, the CDR3 is TGTGCCAGCAGCCCCTACACCGGGACCAACACCGGGGAGCTGTTTTTT.